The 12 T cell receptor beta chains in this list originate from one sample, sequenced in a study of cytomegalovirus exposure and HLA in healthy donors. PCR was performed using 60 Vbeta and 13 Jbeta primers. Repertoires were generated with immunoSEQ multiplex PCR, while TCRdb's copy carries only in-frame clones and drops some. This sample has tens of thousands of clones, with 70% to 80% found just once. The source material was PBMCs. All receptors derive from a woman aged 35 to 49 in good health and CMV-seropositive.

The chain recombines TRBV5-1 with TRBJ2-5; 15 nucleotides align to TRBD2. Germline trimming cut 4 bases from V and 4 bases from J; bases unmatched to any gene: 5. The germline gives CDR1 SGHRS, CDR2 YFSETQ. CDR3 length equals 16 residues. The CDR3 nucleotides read TGCGCCAGCAGCGAAGGACTAGCGGGGGGGGGAGAGACCCAGTACTTC. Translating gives CASSEGLAGGGETQYF. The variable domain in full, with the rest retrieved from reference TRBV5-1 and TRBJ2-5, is KAGVTQTPRYLIKTRGQQVTLSCSPISGHRSVSWYQQTPGQGLQFLFEYFSETQRNKGNFPGRFSGRQFSNSRSEMNVSTLELGDSALYLCASSEGLAGGGETQYFGPGTRLLVL.

CDR3 coding DNA: TGTGCCAGCGAAGCCCCGTTCGCGGGGTCGAGGAACACCATATATTTT. Translating it yields CASEAPFAGSRNTIYF. The chain has TRBV6-4 and TRBJ1-3; D is unclear. CDR1 MRHNA and CDR2 SNTAGT come from the germline V gene. V lost 8 bases and J 7 bases, leaving 24 bases between the germline ends. This CDR3 has 16 amino acids.

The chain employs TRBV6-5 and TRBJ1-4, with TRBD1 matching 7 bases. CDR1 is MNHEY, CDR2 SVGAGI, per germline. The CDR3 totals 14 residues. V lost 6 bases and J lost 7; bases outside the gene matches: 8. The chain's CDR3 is CASRPTGVGEKLFF. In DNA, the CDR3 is TGTGCCAGCAGACCAACAGGGGTGGGTGAAAAACTGTTTTTT.

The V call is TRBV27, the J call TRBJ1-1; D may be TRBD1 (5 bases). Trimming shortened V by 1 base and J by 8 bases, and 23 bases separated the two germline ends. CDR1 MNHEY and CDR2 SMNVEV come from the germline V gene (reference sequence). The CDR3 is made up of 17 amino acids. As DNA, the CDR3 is TGTGCCAGCAGTTTATTACCCAGGGCCCGGAGGGCCACCGAAGCTTTCTTT. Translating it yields CASSLLPRARRATEAFF.

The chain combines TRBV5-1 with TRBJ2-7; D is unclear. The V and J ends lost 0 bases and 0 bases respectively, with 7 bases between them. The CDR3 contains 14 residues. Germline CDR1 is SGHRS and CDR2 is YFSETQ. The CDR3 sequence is CASSLAAVSYEQYF. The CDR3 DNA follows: TGCGCCAGCAGCTTGGCGGCGGTCTCCTACGAGCAGTACTTC.

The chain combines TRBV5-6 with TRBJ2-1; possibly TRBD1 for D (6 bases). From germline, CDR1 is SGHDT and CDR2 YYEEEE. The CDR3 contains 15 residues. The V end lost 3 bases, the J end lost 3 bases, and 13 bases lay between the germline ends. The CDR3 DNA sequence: TGTGCCAGCAGCTCTCGGGACACATACTACAATGAGCAGTTCTTC. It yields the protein CASSSRDTYYNEQFF. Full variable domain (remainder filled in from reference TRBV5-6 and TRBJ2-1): DAGVTQSPTHLIKTRGQQVTLRCSPKSGHDTVSWYQQALGQGPQFIFQYYEEEERQRGNFPDRFSGHQFPNYSSELNVNALLLGDSALYLCASSSRDTYYNEQFFGPGTRLTVL.

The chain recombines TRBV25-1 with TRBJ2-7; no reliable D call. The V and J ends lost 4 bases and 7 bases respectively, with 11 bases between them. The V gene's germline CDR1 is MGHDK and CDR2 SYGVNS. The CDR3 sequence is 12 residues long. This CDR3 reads CASSVPGAEQYF. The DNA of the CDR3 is TGTGCCAGCAGTGTCCCAGGCGCGGAGCAGTACTTC.

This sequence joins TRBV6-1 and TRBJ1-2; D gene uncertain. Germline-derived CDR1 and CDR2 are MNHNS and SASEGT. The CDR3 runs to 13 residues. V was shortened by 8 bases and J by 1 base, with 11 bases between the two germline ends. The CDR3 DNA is TGTGCCAGCGTACGGTTACTTAACTATGGCTACACCTTC. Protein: CASVRLLNYGYTF.

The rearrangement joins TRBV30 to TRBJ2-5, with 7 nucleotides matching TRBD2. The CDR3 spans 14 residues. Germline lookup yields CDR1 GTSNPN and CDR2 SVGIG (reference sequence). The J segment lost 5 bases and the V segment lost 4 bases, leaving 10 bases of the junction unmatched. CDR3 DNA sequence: TGTGCCTGGACCGAACGGGGGGTTTTCGAGACCCAGTACTTC. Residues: CAWTERGVFETQYF.

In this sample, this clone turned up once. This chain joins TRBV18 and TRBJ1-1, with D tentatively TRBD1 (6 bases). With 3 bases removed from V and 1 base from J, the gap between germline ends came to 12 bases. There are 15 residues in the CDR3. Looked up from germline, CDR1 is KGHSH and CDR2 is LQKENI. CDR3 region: CASSPPDRRNTEAFF. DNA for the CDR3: TGTGCCAGCTCACCTCCGGACAGAAGGAACACTGAAGCTTTCTTT.

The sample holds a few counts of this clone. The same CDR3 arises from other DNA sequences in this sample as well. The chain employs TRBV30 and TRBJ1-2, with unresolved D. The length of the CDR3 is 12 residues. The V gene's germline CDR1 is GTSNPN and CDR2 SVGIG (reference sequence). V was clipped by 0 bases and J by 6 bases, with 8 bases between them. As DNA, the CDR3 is TGTGCCTGGAGTGTACACCACGATGGCTACACCTTC. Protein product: CAWSVHHDGYTF.

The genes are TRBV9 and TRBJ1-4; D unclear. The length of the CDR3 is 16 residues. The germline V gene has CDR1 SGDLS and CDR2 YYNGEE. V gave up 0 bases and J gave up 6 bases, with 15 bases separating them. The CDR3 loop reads CASSVGPGARDEKLFF. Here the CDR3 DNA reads TGTGCCAGCAGCGTAGGTCCCGGAGCGAGGGATGAAAAACTGTTTTTT.